This TCR beta chain is from a study of blood T cell repertoires in COVID-19. As for the study in general: COVID-19 samples collected from the United States, Italy and Spain covered acute and convalescent phases. PBMCs, B-cell-depleted T cells, or T cells were the source of the cDNA or gDNA that made up the material.

V dropped 4 bases and J dropped 4; count of bases not matched to a gene: 12. The CDR3 has 17 residues. Germline loops: CDR1 SGDLS, CDR2 YYNGEE. As handled by the study authors: Researchers report that nucleated cell counts were estimated from reference gene primer amplification. Sequenced by immunoSEQ multiplex PCR; TCRdb stores in-frame clones only, minus some. The V and J calls and clone size are taken from that table; D and trimming were inferred from the DNA. The sample holds 90,000 to 120,000 clones, 92% seen once. The sample consisted of peripheral blood. This chain links TRBV9 with TRBJ2-1, with TRBD2 matching 9 bases. The TCR comes from an older man with acute or convalescent COVID-19. CDR3 nucleotides: TGTGCCAGCAGCCCCATATGGCGGGAGGGGGGTTACAATGAGCAGTTCTTC. Amino acids: CASSPIWREGGYNEQFF. Full variable domain (missing parts from reference TRBV9 and TRBJ2-1): DSGVTQTPKHLITATGQRVTLRCSPRSGDLSVYWYQQSLDQGLQFLIQYYNGEERAKGNILERFSAQQFPDLHSELNLSSLELGDSALYFCASSPIWREGGYNEQFFGPGTRLTVL.